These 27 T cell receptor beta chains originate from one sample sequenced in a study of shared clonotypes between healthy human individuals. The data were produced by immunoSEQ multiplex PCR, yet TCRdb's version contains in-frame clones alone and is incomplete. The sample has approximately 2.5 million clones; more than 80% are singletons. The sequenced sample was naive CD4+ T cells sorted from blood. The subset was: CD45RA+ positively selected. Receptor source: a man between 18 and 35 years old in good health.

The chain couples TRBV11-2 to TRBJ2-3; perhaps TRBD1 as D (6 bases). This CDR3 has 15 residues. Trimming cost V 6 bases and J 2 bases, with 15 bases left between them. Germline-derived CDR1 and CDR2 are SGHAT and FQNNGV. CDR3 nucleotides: TGTGCCAGCAGTCTAACAGGGTCCCCCACAGATACGCAGTATTTT. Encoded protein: CASSLTGSPTDTQYF.

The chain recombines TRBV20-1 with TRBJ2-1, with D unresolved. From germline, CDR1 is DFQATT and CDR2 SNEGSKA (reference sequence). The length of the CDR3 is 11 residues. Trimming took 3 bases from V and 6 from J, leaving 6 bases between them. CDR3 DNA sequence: TGCAGTGCTAGTGCGCTCAATGAGCAGTTCTTC. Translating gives CSASALNEQFF.

CDR3 loop: CAWSVPPTSYEQYF. In nucleotides, the CDR3 is TGTGCCTGGAGTGTACCCCCTACCTCCTACGAGCAGTACTTC. V usage is TRBV30 and J usage is TRBJ2-7, with no clear D. The CDR3 loop spans 14 amino acids. Germline CDR1 is GTSNPN and CDR2 is SVGIG (reference sequence). Trimming removed 0 bases at V and 0 bases at J, with 9 bases between.

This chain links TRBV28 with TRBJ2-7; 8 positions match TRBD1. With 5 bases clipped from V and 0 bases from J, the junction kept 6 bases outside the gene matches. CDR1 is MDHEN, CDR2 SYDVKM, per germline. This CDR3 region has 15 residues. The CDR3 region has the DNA TGTGCCAGCAGTCCGTCGGACAGGGCCTCCTACGAGCAGTACTTC. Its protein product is CASSPSDRASYEQYF.

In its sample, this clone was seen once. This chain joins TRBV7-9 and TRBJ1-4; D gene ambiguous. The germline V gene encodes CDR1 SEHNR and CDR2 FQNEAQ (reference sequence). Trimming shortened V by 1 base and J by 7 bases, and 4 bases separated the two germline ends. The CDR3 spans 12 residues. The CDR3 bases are TGTGCCAGCAGCTTAGGCACTGAAAAACTGTTTTTT. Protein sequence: CASSLGTEKLFF. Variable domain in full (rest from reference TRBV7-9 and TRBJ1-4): DTGVSQNPRHKITKRGQNVTFRCDPISEHNRLYWYRQTLGQGPEFLTYFQNEAQLEKSRLLSDRFSAERPKGSFSTLEIQRTEQGDSAMYLCASSLGTEKLFFGSGTQLSVL.

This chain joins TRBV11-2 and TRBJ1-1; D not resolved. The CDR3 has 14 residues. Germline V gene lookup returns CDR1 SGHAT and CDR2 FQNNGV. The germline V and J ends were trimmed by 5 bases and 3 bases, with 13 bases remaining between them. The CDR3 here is CASSPWSGDTEAFF. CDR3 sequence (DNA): TGTGCCAGCAGCCCTTGGAGCGGAGACACTGAAGCTTTCTTT.

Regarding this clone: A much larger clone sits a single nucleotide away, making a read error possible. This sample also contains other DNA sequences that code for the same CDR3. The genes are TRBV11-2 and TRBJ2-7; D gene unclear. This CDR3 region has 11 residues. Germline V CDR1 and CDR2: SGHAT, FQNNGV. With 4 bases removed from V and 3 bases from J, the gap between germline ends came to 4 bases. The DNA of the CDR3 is TGTGCCAGCAGCTCTTACTACGAGCAGTACTTC. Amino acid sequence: CASSSYYEQYF.

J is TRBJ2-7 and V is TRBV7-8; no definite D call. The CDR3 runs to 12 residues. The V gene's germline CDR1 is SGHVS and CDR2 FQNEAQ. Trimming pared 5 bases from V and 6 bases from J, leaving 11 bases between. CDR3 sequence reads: CASSTPNREQYF. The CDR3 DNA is TGTGCCAGCAGCACACCCAACCGCGAGCAGTACTTC.

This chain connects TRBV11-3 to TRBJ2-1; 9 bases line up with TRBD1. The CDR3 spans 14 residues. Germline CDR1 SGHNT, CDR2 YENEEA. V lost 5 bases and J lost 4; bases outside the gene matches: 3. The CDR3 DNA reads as TGTGCCAGCAGCCCGGACAGGGGATACAATGAGCAGTTCTTC. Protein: CASSPDRGYNEQFF.

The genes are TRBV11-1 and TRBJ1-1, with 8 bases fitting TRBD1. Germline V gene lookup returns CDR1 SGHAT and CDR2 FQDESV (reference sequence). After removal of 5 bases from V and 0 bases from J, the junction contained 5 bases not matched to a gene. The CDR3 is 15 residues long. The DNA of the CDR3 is TGTGCCAGCAGCATAAACAGGGGGTTGAACACTGAAGCTTTCTTT. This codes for CASSINRGLNTEAFF. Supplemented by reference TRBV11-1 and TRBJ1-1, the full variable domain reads EAEVAQSPRYKITEKSQAVAFWCDPISGHATLYWYRQILGQGPELLVQFQDESVVDDSQLPKDRFSAERLKGVDSTLKIQPAELGDSAMYLCASSINRGLNTEAFFGQGTRLTVV.

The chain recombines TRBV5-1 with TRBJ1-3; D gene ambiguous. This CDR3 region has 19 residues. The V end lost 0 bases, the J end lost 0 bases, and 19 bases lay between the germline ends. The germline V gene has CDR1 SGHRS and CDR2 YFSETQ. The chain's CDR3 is CASSLGSTAASSSGNTIYF. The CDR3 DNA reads TGCGCCAGCAGCTTGGGGTCAACCGCGGCATCGAGCTCTGGAAACACCATATATTTT. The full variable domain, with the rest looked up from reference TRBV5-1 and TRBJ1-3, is KAGVTQTPRYLIKTRGQQVTLSCSPISGHRSVSWYQQTPGQGLQFLFEYFSETQRNKGNFPGRFSGRQFSNSRSEMNVSTLELGDSALYLCASSLGSTAASSSGNTIYFGEGSWLTVV.

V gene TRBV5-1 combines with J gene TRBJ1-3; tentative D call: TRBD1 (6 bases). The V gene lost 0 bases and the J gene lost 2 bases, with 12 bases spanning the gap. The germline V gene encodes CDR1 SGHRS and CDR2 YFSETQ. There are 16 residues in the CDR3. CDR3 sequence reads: CASSLGTGSTGNTIYF. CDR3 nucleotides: TGCGCCAGCAGCTTGGGTACAGGGTCTACTGGAAACACCATATATTTT.

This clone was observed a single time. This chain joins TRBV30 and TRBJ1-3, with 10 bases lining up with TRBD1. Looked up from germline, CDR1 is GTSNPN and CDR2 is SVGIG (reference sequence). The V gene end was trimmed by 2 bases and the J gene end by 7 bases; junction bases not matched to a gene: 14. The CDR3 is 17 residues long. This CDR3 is CAWSYRDRGFVGNTIYF. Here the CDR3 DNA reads TGTGCCTGGAGTTACCGGGACAGGGGCTTCGTGGGGAACACCATATATTTT.

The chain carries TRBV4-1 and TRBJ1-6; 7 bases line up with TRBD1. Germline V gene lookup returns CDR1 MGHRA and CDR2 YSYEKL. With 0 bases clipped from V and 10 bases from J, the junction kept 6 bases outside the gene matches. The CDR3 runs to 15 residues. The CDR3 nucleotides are TGCGCCAGCAGCCAAGAAGAACAGGGGTACTCACCCCTCCACTTT. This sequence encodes CASSQEEQGYSPLHF.

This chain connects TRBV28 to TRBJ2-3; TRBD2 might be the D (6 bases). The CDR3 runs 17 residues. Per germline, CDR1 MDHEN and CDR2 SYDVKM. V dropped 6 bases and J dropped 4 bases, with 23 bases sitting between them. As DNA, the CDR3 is TGTGCCAGCAGGAGCGCGGGACTTCCAATTGGGTCAGATACGCAGTATTTT. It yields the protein CASRSAGLPIGSDTQYF.

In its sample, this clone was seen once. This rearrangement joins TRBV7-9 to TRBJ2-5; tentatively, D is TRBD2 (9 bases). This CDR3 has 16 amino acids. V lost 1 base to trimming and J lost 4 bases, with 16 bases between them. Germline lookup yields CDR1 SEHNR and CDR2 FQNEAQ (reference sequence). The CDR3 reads CASSLGASGTGETQYF. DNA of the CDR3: TGTGCCAGCAGCTTAGGCGCTAGCGGGACAGGAGAGACCCAGTACTTC.

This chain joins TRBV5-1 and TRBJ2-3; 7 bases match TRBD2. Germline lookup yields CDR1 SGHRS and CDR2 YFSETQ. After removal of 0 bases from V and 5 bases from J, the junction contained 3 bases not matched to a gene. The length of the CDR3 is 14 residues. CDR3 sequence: CASSLVGGVDTQYF. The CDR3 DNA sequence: TGCGCCAGCAGCTTGGTGGGAGGGGTAGATACGCAGTATTTT.

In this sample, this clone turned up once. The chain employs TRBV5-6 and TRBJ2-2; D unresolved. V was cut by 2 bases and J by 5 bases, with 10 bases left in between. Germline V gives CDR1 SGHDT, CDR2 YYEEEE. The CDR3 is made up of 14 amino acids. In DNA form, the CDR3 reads TGTGCCAGCAGCTTATTCGGTGGGACCGGGGAGCTGTTTTTT. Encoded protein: CASSLFGGTGELFF. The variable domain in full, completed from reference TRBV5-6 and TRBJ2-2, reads DAGVTQSPTHLIKTRGQQVTLRCSPKSGHDTVSWYQQALGQGPQFIFQYYEEEERQRGNFPDRFSGHQFPNYSSELNVNALLLGDSALYLCASSLFGGTGELFFGEGSRLTVL.

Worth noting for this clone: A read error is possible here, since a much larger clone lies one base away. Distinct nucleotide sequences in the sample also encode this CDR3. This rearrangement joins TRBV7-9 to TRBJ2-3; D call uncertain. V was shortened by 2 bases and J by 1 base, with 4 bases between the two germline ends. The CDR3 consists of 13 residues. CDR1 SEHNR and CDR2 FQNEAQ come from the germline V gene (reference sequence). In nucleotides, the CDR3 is TGTGCCAGCAGCTTACAGGGCACAGATACGCAGTATTTT. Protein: CASSLQGTDTQYF.

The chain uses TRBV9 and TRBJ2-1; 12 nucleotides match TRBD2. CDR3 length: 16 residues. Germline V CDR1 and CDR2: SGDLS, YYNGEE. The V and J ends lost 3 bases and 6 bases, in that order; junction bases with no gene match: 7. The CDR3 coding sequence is TGTGCCAGCAGCGCCACGGGACTAGCGGGCGTCAATGAGCAGTTCTTC. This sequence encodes CASSATGLAGVNEQFF. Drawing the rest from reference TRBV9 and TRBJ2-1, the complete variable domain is DSGVTQTPKHLITATGQRVTLRCSPRSGDLSVYWYQQSLDQGLQFLIQYYNGEERAKGNILERFSAQQFPDLHSELNLSSLELGDSALYFCASSATGLAGVNEQFFGPGTRLTVL.

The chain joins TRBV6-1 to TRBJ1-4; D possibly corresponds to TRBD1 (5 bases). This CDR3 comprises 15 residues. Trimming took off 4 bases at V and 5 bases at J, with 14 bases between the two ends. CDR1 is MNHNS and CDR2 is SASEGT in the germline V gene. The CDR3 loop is CASSVATAGNEKLFF. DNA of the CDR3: TGTGCCAGCAGTGTCGCGACAGCTGGGAATGAAAAACTGTTTTTT.

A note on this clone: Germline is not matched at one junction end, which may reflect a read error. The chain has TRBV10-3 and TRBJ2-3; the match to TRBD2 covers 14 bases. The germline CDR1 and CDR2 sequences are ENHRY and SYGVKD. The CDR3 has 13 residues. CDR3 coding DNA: TGTGCCATCAATCCGGGACTAGCGGGGGAGACTGCTTTT. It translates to CAINPGLAGETAF.

The CDR3 sequence: CSGATGTSKNEQFF. In DNA form, the CDR3 reads TGCAGCGGCGCCACCGGGACTAGTAAAAATGAGCAGTTCTTC. This chain uses TRBV29-1 with TRBJ2-1, with TRBD2 matching 8 bases. The CDR3 length is 14 residues. The V gene end was trimmed by 7 bases and the J gene end by 7 bases; junction bases not matched to a gene: 12. Germline-derived CDR1 and CDR2 are SQVTM and ANQGSEA.

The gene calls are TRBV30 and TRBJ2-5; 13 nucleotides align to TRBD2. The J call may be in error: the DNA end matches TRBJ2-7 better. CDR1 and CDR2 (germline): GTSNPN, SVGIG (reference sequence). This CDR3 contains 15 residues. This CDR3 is CAWSTGLAGAYEQYF. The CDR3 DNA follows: TGTGCCTGGAGTACTGGACTAGCGGGGGCCTACGAGCAGTACTTC.

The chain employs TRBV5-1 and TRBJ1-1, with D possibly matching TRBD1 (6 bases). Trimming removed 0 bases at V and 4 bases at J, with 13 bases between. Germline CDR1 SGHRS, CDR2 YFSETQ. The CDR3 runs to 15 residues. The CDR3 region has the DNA TGCGCCAGCAGCTTGGCCGGGGGGGCGAGCACTGAAGCTTTCTTT. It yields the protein CASSLAGGASTEAFF.

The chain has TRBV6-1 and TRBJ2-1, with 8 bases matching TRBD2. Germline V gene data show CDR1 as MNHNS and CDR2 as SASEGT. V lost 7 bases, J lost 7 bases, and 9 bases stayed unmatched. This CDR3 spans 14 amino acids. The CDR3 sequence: CASTNLAGVNEQFF. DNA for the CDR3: TGTGCCAGCACGAATCTAGCGGGCGTGAATGAGCAGTTCTTC.

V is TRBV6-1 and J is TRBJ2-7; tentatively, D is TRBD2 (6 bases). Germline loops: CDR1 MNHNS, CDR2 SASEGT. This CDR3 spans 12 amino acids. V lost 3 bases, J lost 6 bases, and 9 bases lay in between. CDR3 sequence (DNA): TGTGCCAGCAGTGATTCGGGGGTCGAGCAGTACTTC. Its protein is CASSDSGVEQYF.